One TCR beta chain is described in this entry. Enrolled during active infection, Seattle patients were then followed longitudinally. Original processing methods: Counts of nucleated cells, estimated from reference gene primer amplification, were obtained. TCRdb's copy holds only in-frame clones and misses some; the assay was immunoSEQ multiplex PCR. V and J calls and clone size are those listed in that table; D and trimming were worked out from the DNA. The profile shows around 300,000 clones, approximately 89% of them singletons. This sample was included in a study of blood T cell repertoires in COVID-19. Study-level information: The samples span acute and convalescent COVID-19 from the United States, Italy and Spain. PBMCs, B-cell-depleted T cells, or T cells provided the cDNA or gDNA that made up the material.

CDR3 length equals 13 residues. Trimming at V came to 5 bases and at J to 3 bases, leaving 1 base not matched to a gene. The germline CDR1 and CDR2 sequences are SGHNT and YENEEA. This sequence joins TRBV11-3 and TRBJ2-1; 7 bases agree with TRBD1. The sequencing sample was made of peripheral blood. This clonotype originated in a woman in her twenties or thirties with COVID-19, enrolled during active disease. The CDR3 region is CASSDRVYNEQFF. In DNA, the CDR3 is TGTGCCAGCAGCGACAGGGTCTACAATGAGCAGTTCTTC.